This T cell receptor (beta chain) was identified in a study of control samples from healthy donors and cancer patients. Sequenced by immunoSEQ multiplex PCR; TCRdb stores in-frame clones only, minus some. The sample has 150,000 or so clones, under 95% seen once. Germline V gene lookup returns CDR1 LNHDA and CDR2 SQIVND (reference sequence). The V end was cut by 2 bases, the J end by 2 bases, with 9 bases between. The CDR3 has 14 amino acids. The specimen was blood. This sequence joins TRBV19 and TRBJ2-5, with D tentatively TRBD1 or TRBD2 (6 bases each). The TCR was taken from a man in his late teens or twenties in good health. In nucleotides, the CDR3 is TGTGCCAGTAGTATAACAGGGAGGCAAGAGACCCAGTACTTC. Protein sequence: CASSITGRQETQYF. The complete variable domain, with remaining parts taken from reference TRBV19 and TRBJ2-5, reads DGGITQSPKYLFRKEGQNVTLSCEQNLNHDAMYWYRQDPGQGLRLIYYSQIVNDFQKGDIAEGYSVSREKKESFPLTVTSAQKNPTAFYLCASSITGRQETQYFGPGTRLLVL.